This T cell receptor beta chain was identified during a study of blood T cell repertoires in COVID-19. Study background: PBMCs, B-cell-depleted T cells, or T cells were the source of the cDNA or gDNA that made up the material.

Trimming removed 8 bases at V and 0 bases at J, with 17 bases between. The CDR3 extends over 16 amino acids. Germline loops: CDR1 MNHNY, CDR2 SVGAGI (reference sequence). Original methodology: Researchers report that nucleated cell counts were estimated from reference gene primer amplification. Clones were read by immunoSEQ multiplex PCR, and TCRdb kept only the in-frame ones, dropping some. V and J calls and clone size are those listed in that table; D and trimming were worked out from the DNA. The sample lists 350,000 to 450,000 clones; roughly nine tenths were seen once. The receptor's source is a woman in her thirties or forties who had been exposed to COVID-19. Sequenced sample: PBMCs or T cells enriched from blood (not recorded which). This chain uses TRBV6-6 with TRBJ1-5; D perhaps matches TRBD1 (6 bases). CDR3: CASRESTGASNQPQHF. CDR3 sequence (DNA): TGTGCCAGCCGAGAATCGACAGGCGCTAGCAATCAGCCCCAGCATTTT.